One sample yielded the 14 T cell receptor beta chains listed below, sequenced in a study of shared clonotypes between healthy human individuals. The table came from immunoSEQ multiplex PCR; TCRdb's copy has only in-frame clones and leaves some out. The table records roughly 2,500,000 clones, under 95% of them present only once. The sample consisted of naive CD4+ T cells from PBMCs. Subset in this sample: CD45RA+ positively selected. The receptors come from a man younger than 35 in good health. Some clones in this sample may be carry-over from other donors' samples.

The gene calls are TRBV28 and TRBJ2-1, with 16 bases aligning to TRBD2. This CDR3 is 15 amino acids long. The germline gives CDR1 MDHEN, CDR2 SYDVKM. Trimming took 4 bases from V and 12 from J; bases not matched to a gene: 6. DNA for the CDR3: TGTGCCAGCAGTTCTCCGGGACTAGCGGGAGGGGGGCAGTTCTTC. It specifies CASSSPGLAGGGQFF.

The genes are TRBV15 and TRBJ1-4, with a weak D call TRBD1 (5 bases). Germline CDR1 and CDR2: LNHNV and YYDKDF (reference sequence). Deletions cut 1 base from V and 14 bases from J, with 11 bases between. The CDR3 has 12 amino acids. DNA for the CDR3: TGTGCCACCAGCAGAGTTGCAGGGTCTCTGTTTTTT. Translated: CATSRVAGSLFF.

The V call is TRBV27, the J call TRBJ1-5; perhaps TRBD1 as D (5 bases). V dropped 0 bases and J dropped 0 bases, with 15 bases sitting between them. CDR1 and CDR2 from the germline V gene are MNHEY and SMNVEV (reference sequence). The CDR3 covers 18 residues. CDR3 bases: TGTGCCAGCAGTTTATCACTACCGACAGTGTATAGCAATCAGCCCCAGCATTTT. Amino acid sequence: CASSLSLPTVYSNQPQHF.

This clone appeared a few times. The chain is built from TRBV7-2 and TRBJ1-1; D possibly corresponds to TRBD1 (5 bases). Germline V gives CDR1 SGHTA, CDR2 FQGNSA. Trimming took 5 bases from V and 1 from J, leaving 14 bases between them. The CDR3 totals 15 residues. The CDR3 nucleotides are TGTGCCAGCAGCCCCGGGTTGGGGGAGAACACTGAAGCTTTCTTT. Amino acids: CASSPGLGENTEAFF.

The rearrangement links TRBV2 to TRBJ2-7; 7 nucleotides line up with TRBD1. CDR3 size: 14 residues. J was trimmed by 2 bases and V by 5 bases; bases with no gene match: 6. Per the germline V gene, CDR1 is SNHLY and CDR2 is FYNNEI. CDR3 bases: TGTGCCAGCAGTCGGACAGGTTCCCCCTACGAGCAGTACTTC. Its protein is CASSRTGSPYEQYF.

This clone is a singleton in its sample. At the DNA level, this CDR3 is encoded by other sequences in the same sample as well. The chain has TRBV7-2 and TRBJ2-1; D uncertain. Germline-derived CDR1 and CDR2 are SGHTA and FQGNSA. Deletions cut 3 bases from V and 4 bases from J, with 4 bases between. The CDR3 extends over 12 amino acids. This CDR3 reads CASSFSYNEQFF. In DNA, the CDR3 is TGTGCCAGCAGCTTCTCATACAATGAGCAGTTCTTC.

The chain has TRBV28 and TRBJ1-2; 10 bases fit TRBD1. The CDR3 sequence is 16 residues long. V dropped 7 bases and J dropped 3; count of bases not matched to a gene: 11. The germline V gene has CDR1 MDHEN and CDR2 SYDVKM. This CDR3 is CASTTGGDRGHYGYTF. The CDR3 DNA reads as TGTGCCAGCACCACAGGGGGCGACAGGGGGCACTATGGCTACACCTTC.

The chain is built from TRBV10-3 and TRBJ1-1; D unresolved. The CDR3 has 14 residues. The germline gives CDR1 ENHRY, CDR2 SYGVKD. The germline V and J ends were trimmed by 3 bases and 0 bases, with 8 bases remaining between them. CDR3 DNA sequence: TGTGCCATCAGTGACCGCCGAATGAACACTGAAGCTTTCTTT. As protein: CAISDRRMNTEAFF.

Details on this clone: The junction departs from the called germline gene at one end, perhaps through a read error. This chain joins TRBV5-8 and TRBJ1-1; D perhaps matches TRBD1 (5 bases). The length of the CDR3 is 11 residues. The V gene's germline CDR1 is SGHTS and CDR2 YDEGEE. The chain's CDR3 is CASSLRKGTSF. The CDR3, as DNA: TGTGCCAGCAGCTTGAGGAAAGGGACGTCCTTT.

The chain is built from TRBV7-2 and TRBJ2-3; TRBD2 matches at 8 bases. Germline-derived CDR1 and CDR2 are SGHTA and FQGNSA. The CDR3 covers 16 residues. J was trimmed by 2 bases and V by 5 bases; bases with no gene match: 9. The CDR3: CASSPQLAENTDTQYF. CDR3 bases: TGTGCCAGCAGCCCCCAACTAGCGGAAAACACAGATACGCAGTATTTT.

The chain employs TRBV6-1 and TRBJ2-5, with D possibly matching TRBD1 (5 bases). Germline values: CDR1 MNHNS, CDR2 SASEGT. This CDR3 region has 14 residues. With 3 bases removed from V and 0 bases from J, the gap between germline ends came to 8 bases. The CDR3 nucleotides read TGTGCCAGCAGTGATTGGGGCGACCAAGAGACCCAGTACTTC. Protein product: CASSDWGDQETQYF.

The chain couples TRBV30 to TRBJ2-1; 9 bases line up with TRBD1. V lost 2 bases to trimming and J lost 2 bases; unmatched junction nucleotides: 1. CDR1 is GTSNPN and CDR2 is SVGIG in the germline V gene (reference sequence). The length of the CDR3 is 14 residues. CDR3 in DNA: TGTGCCTGGAGTAGGACAGGGGCCTACAATGAGCAGTTCTTC. Its translation: CAWSRTGAYNEQFF.

The chain is built from TRBV5-1 and TRBJ2-7, with D perhaps matching TRBD2 (6 bases). Germline V gene lookup returns CDR1 SGHRS and CDR2 YFSETQ. The CDR3 has 16 residues. V lost 2 bases and J lost 2, with 17 bases in between. CDR3 residues: CASSLAAGTGAYEQYF. CDR3 coding DNA: TGCGCCAGCAGCTTAGCCGCCGGGACGGGAGCCTACGAGCAGTACTTC.

V gene TRBV19 combines with J gene TRBJ2-7; TRBD2 is a possible D gene (6 bases). This CDR3 comprises 17 residues. The germline gives CDR1 LNHDA, CDR2 SQIVND (reference sequence). Between the trimmed V and J ends, which lost 0 bases and 0 bases, there was a span of 15 bases. CDR3 DNA sequence: TGTGCCAGTAGTATAGATATGCGTGGAGGGAGCTCCTACGAGCAGTACTTC. Translating it yields CASSIDMRGGSSYEQYF.